Each of the 26 T cell receptor beta chains below was sequenced from the same sample in a study of human T cells and chemical hapten exposure. Time point here: healthy volunteer bleed at 2 weeks. Total RNA was isolated from unfractionated whole blood. TCRdb re-derived calls from the RACE reads in MiXCR, one entry per CDR3 protein. The table includes about 46,000 distinct CDR3 sequences, about 4.5% detected once. Material for sequencing was whole blood. Source of these receptors: a female donor in good health. Some clones in this sample may be carry-over from other donors' samples.

The chain joins TRBV5-4 to TRBJ2-3, with 8 bases fitting TRBD1. This CDR3 region has 16 residues. J lost 3 bases, V lost 4 bases, and 10 bases had no gene match. Germline CDR1 reads SGHNT; CDR2 reads YYREEE (reference sequence). The CDR3 DNA reads TGTGCCAGCAGCCTGGGACAGGAGGTTTATACAGATACGCAGTATTTT. It specifies CASSLGQEVYTDTQYF.

This clonotype was observed many times. The V gene is TRBV6-5, the J gene TRBJ1-6; 8 bases map to TRBD1. CDR3 length: 16 residues. Germline V gives CDR1 MNHEY, CDR2 SVGAGI. With V trimmed by 4 bases and J by 7 bases, 9 bases remained unmatched. This chain's CDR3 is CASSLDRGSLNSPLHF. CDR3 nucleotide sequence: TGTGCCAGCAGTTTAGACAGGGGTAGCCTGAATTCACCCCTCCACTTT.

This clonotype was detected only a few times. The V and J genes are TRBV7-8 and TRBJ1-1; D possibly corresponds to TRBD1 (6 bases). V was shortened by 3 bases and J by 3 bases, with 23 bases between the two germline ends. CDR1 SGHVS and CDR2 FQNEAQ come from the germline V gene. This CDR3 comprises 18 residues. The CDR3 loop is CASSFLGRMRRGDTEAFF. The CDR3 nucleotides read TGTGCCAGCAGCTTCCTGGGACGGATGCGTAGGGGGGACACTGAAGCTTTCTTT.

In the case of this clonotype: Since a much larger clone is just one base distant, this may be a read error. The chain joins TRBV12-3 or TRBV12-4 to TRBJ2-7; a possible D gene is TRBD1 (8 bases). This CDR3 contains 14 residues. Trimming took 8 bases from V and 6 from J, leaving 20 bases between them. Here the CDR3 reads CASGNRGGSAEQYF. Here the CDR3 DNA reads TGTGCCAGCGGTAACAGGGGGGGTTCCGCCGAGCAGTACTTC.

This clonotype was recorded at least ten times. The chain uses TRBV5-1 and TRBJ1-2, with 7 nucleotides matching TRBD1. CDR1 is SGHRS and CDR2 is YFSETQ in the germline V gene. This CDR3 is 14 amino acids long. With 2 bases clipped from V and 6 bases from J, the junction kept 7 bases outside the gene matches. The CDR3 bases are TGCGCCAGCAGCTTCGGTAAAGGGGGCGATGGCTACACCTTC. Amino acids: CASSFGKGGDGYTF.

This clonotype was seen at least ten times. The rearrangement uses TRBV10-3 and TRBJ2-6, with 11 bases identical to TRBD2. This CDR3 region has 22 residues. Germline values: CDR1 ENHRY, CDR2 SYGVKD. With 6 bases clipped from V and 1 base from J, the junction kept 20 bases outside the gene matches. Written as DNA, the CDR3 is TGTGCCATCAGACGCTCGGGGCTAGCGGGGGGATCCGCACGTTCTGGGGCCAACGTCCTGACTTTC. As protein: CAIRRSGLAGGSARSGANVLTF.

This clonotype has ten or more counts. This sequence joins TRBV7-9 and TRBJ1-6; D is undetermined. Trimming removed 1 base at V and 7 bases at J, with 11 bases between. Germline loops: CDR1 SEHNR, CDR2 FQNEAQ (reference sequence). The CDR3 runs to 15 residues. For the CDR3, the DNA is TGTGCCAGCAGCTTAGTCCGACAACTAAATTCACCCCTCCACTTT. It translates to CASSLVRQLNSPLHF.

This clonotype appeared many times. This chain uses TRBV10-3 with TRBJ1-2; D uncertain. V lost 7 bases, J lost 3 bases, and 15 bases lay in between. This CDR3 contains 14 residues. Germline assignment: CDR1 ENHRY and CDR2 SYGVKD. CDR3 loop: CAITSTEGYYGYTF. Written as DNA, the CDR3 is TGTGCCATCACTTCTACAGAGGGATACTATGGCTACACCTTC.

This clonotype was detected ten times or more. V and J are TRBV7-2 and TRBJ2-3, with a possible D match to TRBD2 (6 bases). This CDR3 has 14 residues. Trimming removed 2 bases from V and 1 base from J, with 7 bases in between. The V gene's germline CDR1 is SGHTA and CDR2 FQGNSA. The CDR3 loop is CASSLPGGTDTQYF. CDR3 bases: TGTGCCAGCAGCTTACCGGGAGGCACAGATACGCAGTATTTT.

This clonotype has ten or more counts. The chain is built from TRBV25-1 and TRBJ1-4; no firm D call. CDR1 and CDR2 from the germline V gene are MGHDK and SYGVNS. CDR3 length equals 14 residues. The V gene lost 1 base and the J gene lost 5 bases, with 8 bases spanning the gap. Here the CDR3 reads CASSEWGGNEKLFF. The CDR3 DNA reads as TGTGCCAGCAGTGAATGGGGAGGGAATGAAAAACTGTTTTTT.

This clonotype has at least ten counts. The chain links TRBV11-3 to TRBJ2-1; TRBD2 is a possible D gene (7 bases). Germline V gene sequence: CDR1 SGHNT, CDR2 YENEEA. V lost 3 bases and J 5 bases, leaving 11 bases between the germline ends. The CDR3 runs to 14 residues. The CDR3 DNA reads TGTGCCAGCAGCTTTGAGGGGGGGCACAATGAGCAGTTCTTC. Translated, it gives CASSFEGGHNEQFF.

This clonotype has at least ten counts. The chain links TRBV30 to TRBJ2-3; 11 nucleotides line up with TRBD2. Germline-derived CDR1 and CDR2 are GTSNPN and SVGIG (reference sequence). This CDR3 has 14 residues. V was clipped by 3 bases and J by 4 bases; unmatched bases: 3. This CDR3 is CAWRVAGGPDTQYF. CDR3 in DNA: TGTGCCTGGAGGGTAGCGGGGGGGCCAGATACGCAGTATTTT.

This clonotype appeared many times. The CDR3 region is CAISETTDSDTQYF. DNA of the CDR3: TGTGCCATCAGTGAAACGACAGACTCCGATACGCAGTATTTT. V gene TRBV10-3 combines with J gene TRBJ2-3; TRBD1 is a possible D gene (5 bases). The V and J ends lost 3 bases and 6 bases respectively, with 13 bases between them. The CDR3 is made up of 14 amino acids. Looked up from germline, CDR1 is ENHRY and CDR2 is SYGVKD.

This clonotype was detected many times. This chain uses TRBV10-3 with TRBJ2-1; 7 nucleotides match TRBD2. The V gene's germline CDR1 is ENHRY and CDR2 SYGVKD. The V gene end was trimmed by 6 bases and the J gene end by 0 bases; junction bases not matched to a gene: 5. The CDR3 is made up of 15 amino acids. The CDR3 region is CAIRVRGSSYNEQFF. In nucleotides, the CDR3 is TGTGCCATCAGAGTGCGGGGGAGCTCCTACAATGAGCAGTTCTTC.

This clonotype was picked up many times. This chain joins TRBV5-1 and TRBJ1-4; maybe TRBD1 (5 bases). Trimming shortened V by 3 bases and J by 1 base, and 13 bases separated the two germline ends. Germline assignment: CDR1 SGHRS and CDR2 YFSETQ. The CDR3 consists of 16 residues. CDR3 protein: CASSSQGIGTNEKLFF. The CDR3 bases are TGCGCCAGCAGCTCCCAGGGAATCGGAACTAATGAAAAACTGTTTTTT. The full variable domain, its missing parts supplied by reference TRBV5-1 and TRBJ1-4, is KAGVTQTPRYLIKTRGQQVTLSCSPISGHRSVSWYQQTPGQGLQFLFEYFSETQRNKGNFPGRFSGRQFSNSRSEMNVSTLELGDSALYLCASSSQGIGTNEKLFFGSGTQLSVL.

This clonotype was observed a handful of times. The CDR3 DNA follows: TGCGCCAGCAGCAGAGATAGCGGAAGCTCCTACAATGAGCAGTTCTTC. Translated, it gives CASSRDSGSSYNEQFF. The chain employs TRBV5-1 and TRBJ2-1, with D possibly being TRBD2 (6 bases). The germline CDR1 and CDR2 sequences are SGHRS and YFSETQ. V shed 4 bases and J shed 0 bases, with 14 bases lying between them. The CDR3 runs to 16 residues.

The chain employs TRBV7-2 and TRBJ2-3; D is ambiguous. V was pared by 4 bases and J by 4 bases, with 6 bases between. Germline CDR1 and CDR2: SGHTA and FQGNSA. This CDR3 has 12 residues. The DNA for the CDR3 is TGTGCCAGCAGCTCATTAGCAGATACGCAGTATTTT. Its translation: CASSSLADTQYF.

This clonotype was seen at least ten times. This chain links TRBV20-1 with TRBJ2-7; D may be TRBD2 (6 bases). The ends were cut back, 2 bases at V and 2 bases at J, with 10 bases in the middle. CDR1 DFQATT and CDR2 SNEGSKA come from the germline V gene (reference sequence). There are 13 residues in the CDR3. DNA of the CDR3: TGCAGTGCTAGACGGGCGGGAACCTACGAGCAGTACTTC. It yields the protein CSARRAGTYEQYF.

This clonotype was observed a handful of times. V gene TRBV12-3 or TRBV12-4 combines with J gene TRBJ2-1; 9 bases line up with TRBD2. The junction had 11 bases not matched to a gene; V was cut back by 4 bases and J by 7 bases. The CDR3 totals 16 residues. The CDR3 DNA follows: TGTGCCAGCAGTTCGCAGGGGCGGGGGGGTTCTAATGAGCAGTTCTTC. Its protein product is CASSSQGRGGSNEQFF.

The table lists this clonotype with many counts. The chain recombines TRBV6-1 with TRBJ1-4, with D tentatively TRBD1 (5 bases). The CDR3 spans 13 residues. CDR1 is MNHNS, CDR2 SASEGT, per germline. The V and J ends lost 6 bases and 8 bases respectively, with 13 bases between them. The CDR3 here is CASRVGTGEKLFF. The CDR3 DNA follows: TGTGCCAGCAGAGTCGGGACTGGCGAAAAACTGTTTTTT.

Worth noting for this clonotype: A much more abundant neighbour one base away suggests this may be a read error. The chain has TRBV9 and TRBJ2-2, with a possible D match to TRBD2 (6 bases). CDR1 and CDR2 from the germline V gene are SGDLS and YYNGEE. Trimming removed 0 bases from V and 9 bases from J, with 12 bases in between. The CDR3 extends over 14 amino acids. In DNA, the CDR3 is TGTGCCAGCAGCGTAGTAGTAGCGGCCTGGGAGCTGTTTTTT. Protein product: CASSVVVAAWELFF.

This clonotype was recorded many times. The CDR3, as DNA: TGTGCCAGCAGTACCAATCAGCCCCAGCATTTT. The encoded protein is CASSTNQPQHF. This rearrangement joins TRBV2 to TRBJ1-5; no clear D gene. Per the germline V gene, CDR1 is SNHLY and CDR2 is FYNNEI. Between the trimmed V and J ends, which lost 5 bases and 3 bases, there was a span of 2 bases. The CDR3 is 11 amino acids.

As concerns this clonotype: Since a much larger clone is just one base distant, this may be a read error. The chain employs TRBV5-6 and TRBJ1-1, with a weak D call TRBD1 (6 bases). The CDR3 totals 13 residues. Germline-derived CDR1 and CDR2 are SGHDT and YYEEEE. CDR3 loop: CASGLVGGVEAFF. The CDR3 DNA is TGTGCCAGCGGCTTGGTAGGGGGGGTTGAAGCTTTCTTT.

This clonotype was observed at least ten times. The genes are TRBV20-1 and TRBJ1-1, with D possibly TRBD1 on 5 matching bases. V was cut by 3 bases and J by 6 bases, with 14 bases left in between. Per the germline V gene, CDR1 is DFQATT and CDR2 is SNEGSKA (reference sequence). The CDR3 is 13 residues long. CDR3 in DNA: TGCAGTGCTAGTCTTGGGACTTTAGCTGAAGCTTTCTTT. It codes for CSASLGTLAEAFF.

This clonotype was detected ten times or more. The rearrangement joins TRBV5-6 to TRBJ2-3; the D gene is possibly TRBD2 (7 bases). The CDR3 is 15 residues long. Trimming shortened V by 10 bases and J by 3 bases, and 21 bases separated the two germline ends. Germline CDR1 reads SGHDT; CDR2 reads YYEEEE. This CDR3 is CASRGSGRGTDTQYF. As DNA, the CDR3 is TGTGCCTCACGTGGATCGGGGAGGGGGACAGATACGCAGTATTTT. Full variable domain (outside the CDR3, taken from reference TRBV5-6 and TRBJ2-3): DAGVTQSPTHLIKTRGQQVTLRCSPKSGHDTVSWYQQALGQGPQFIFQYYEEEERQRGNFPDRFSGHQFPNYSSELNVNALLLGDSALYLCASRGSGRGTDTQYFGPGTRLTVL.

For this clonotype: A single base separates this from a much larger clone, so it may be a read error. The gene calls are TRBV27 and TRBJ2-6, with a possible D match to TRBD1 (5 bases). CDR3 length: 22 residues. Germline loops: CDR1 MNHEY, CDR2 SMNVEV (reference sequence). CDR3 coding DNA: TGTGCCAGCAGTTTATACTTCGACCGGATGCCTTTTCTTACCTCTGGGGCCAACGCCCTGACTTTC. Protein: CASSLYFDRMPFLTSGANALTF. Looking up the rest from reference TRBV27 and TRBJ2-6 gives the full variable domain: EAQVTQNPRYLITVTGKKLTVTCSQNMNHEYMSWYRQDPGLGLRQIYYSMNVEVTDKGDVPEGYKVSRKEKRNFPLILESPSPNQTSLYFCASSLYFDRMPFLTSGANALTFGAGSRLTVL.